This T cell receptor beta chain was documented in a study of OX40 agonist ivuxolimab in advanced cancers. Deletions cut 4 bases from V and 2 bases from J, with 16 bases between. Germline V gene sequence: CDR1 SGHRS, CDR2 YFSETQ. The CDR3 has 16 residues. Method: immunoSEQ multiplex PCR; TCRdb's copy keeps in-frame clones and lacks some. The sample includes about 20,000 clones, approximately 82% of them seen just once. The source of this sequence is an adult with an advanced solid tumor such as melanoma, head and neck, liver or kidney cancer. This sample comprised CD4+ or CD8+ T cells sorted from blood, obtained in a trial of the OX40 agonist ivuxolimab. This chain joins TRBV5-1 and TRBJ1-5, with a tentative D call TRBD1 (5 bases). This CDR3 reads CASSPGRGSGNQPQHF. For the CDR3, the DNA is TGCGCCAGCAGCCCGGGACGGGGGTCGGGCAATCAGCCCCAGCATTTT.